This T cell receptor beta chain was observed in a study of response to subunit inactivated influenza vaccine (dated by TCRdb to the late 2010s). For the study in its entirety: Deep quantitative profiling of the T cell receptor repertoire was used in the study to follow responses to a trivalent subunit inactivated influenza vaccine.

Study-wide findings and limitations: The authors suggested that each seasonal influenza vaccination may recruit only a limited number of new T cells.

This clonotype was counted only a few times. This clone's antigen is unknown. One base away there is no much larger clone; base qualities are not given. Trimming at the junction amounts to 6 bases on V and 0 bases on J, and the germline ends lie 10 bases apart. Per the germline V gene, MNHNS is the CDR1 and SASEGT is the CDR2. The CDR3 contains 14 residues, cysteine and phenylalanine counted. This entry keeps only the CDR3 DNA: 42 bases, framed from base 1. The method was RT-PCR. Sequencing took place on an Illumina HiSeq 2500. In-frame beta chains were kept once TCRdb had trimmed the public reads at Q25 with fastp and called clones with MiXCR. Entries are consolidated by CDR3 protein sequence, retaining the most common genes and DNA. Within this sample are almost 250,000 distinct CDR3 sequences, with 12% of them counted one time only. Over 6.5% of the sample goes to the ten largest clones.

The sequence links TRBV6-1 to TRBJ2-3; a weak D assignment points to TRBD2 (5 bases agree). The sequencing here drew on non-naive T cells sorted from PBMCs, taken 14 to 15 days before vaccination. Read against the paper, the sample's cell subset or site label means: memory T cell fraction. This sequence was found in a man aged 50-59 years who received an inactivated influenza vaccine. Donor details come from another sample of the same person, matched by shared clones. The CDR3 reads as follows: CASSGGSSTDTQYF. Here is the DNA: TGTGCCAGCAGCGGCGGGTCTAGCACAGATACGCAGTATTTT.